This paragraph covers one T cell receptor beta chain sequence. The PCR employed 60 Vbeta primers together with 13 Jbeta primers. TCRdb's copy holds only in-frame clones and misses some; the assay was immunoSEQ multiplex PCR. This table has tens of thousands of clones, 74% appearing once. The sample comes from a study of cytomegalovirus exposure and HLA in healthy donors. About the study: Around 85 million unique TCR sequences came from HLA-typed donors in an early release.

Germline CDR1 and CDR2: SQVTM and ANQGSEA. The CDR3 covers 13 residues. The V and J ends lost 3 bases and 5 bases respectively, with 14 bases between them. Specimen: PBMCs. The chain links TRBV29-1 to TRBJ2-7; tentatively, D is TRBD1 (6 bases). The TCR was taken from a woman between 50 and 59 years old in good health and CMV-seropositive. The CDR3 DNA follows: TGCAGCGTTGACAGGGGCGGTGGGAACGAGCAGTACTTC. Protein product: CSVDRGGGNEQYF.